Sequencing of this T cell receptor (beta chain) was carried out in a study of blood T cell repertoires in COVID-19. Sequencing used immunoSEQ multiplex PCR; TCRdb keeps in-frame clones, though not all of them. The sample lists around 400,000 clones; just over 90% were seen once. Looked up from germline, CDR1 is SGHVS and CDR2 is FQNEAQ. The ends were cut back, 7 bases at V and 2 bases at J, with 18 bases in the middle. CDR3 length: 16 amino acids. Participant age was 18 to 89 years, and participants resided in 25 or so US areas. Participants in the exposed group had met a COVID-19 case in the 2 weeks before joining the study.

The source is a woman aged 40 to 50 who had been exposed to COVID-19. The specimen was PBMCs or T cells enriched from blood (not recorded which). The V gene is TRBV7-8, the J gene TRBJ1-5; D is perhaps TRBD1 (5 bases). In DNA form, the CDR3 reads TGTGCCAGCACCCCTAGGATAGGGGAAGGCAATCAGCCCCAGCATTTT. Encoded protein: CASTPRIGEGNQPQHF.